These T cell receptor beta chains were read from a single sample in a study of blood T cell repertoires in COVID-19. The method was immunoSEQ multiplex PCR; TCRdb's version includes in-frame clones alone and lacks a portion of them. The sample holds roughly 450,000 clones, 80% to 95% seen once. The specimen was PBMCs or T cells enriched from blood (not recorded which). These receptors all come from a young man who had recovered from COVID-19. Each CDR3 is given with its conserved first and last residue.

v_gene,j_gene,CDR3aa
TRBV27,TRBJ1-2,CASSLYGYTF
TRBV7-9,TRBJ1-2,CASSDPPGVYGYTF
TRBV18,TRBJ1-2,CASSPQTGGGGYTF
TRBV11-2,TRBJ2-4,CASSLFFRDTKNIQYF
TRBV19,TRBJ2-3,CASRSSGGTDTQYF
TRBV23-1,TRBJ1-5,CASSQLGTSPNSNQPQHF
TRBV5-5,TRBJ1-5,CASSNIEIRGSYNQPQHF
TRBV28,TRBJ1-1,CASSFPRGALNTEAFF
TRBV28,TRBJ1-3,CASTLGGAGGNTIYF
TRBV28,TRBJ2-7,CASSPRALVYEQYF
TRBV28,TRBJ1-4,CASSEDRVPGEKLFF
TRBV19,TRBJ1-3,CASSTRGRGAGNTIYF
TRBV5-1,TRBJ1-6,CASSRDRNSPLHF
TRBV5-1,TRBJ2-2,CASSLEGPNTGELFF
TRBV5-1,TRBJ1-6,CASSQGQNSPLHF
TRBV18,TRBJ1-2,CASSPTREGYTF
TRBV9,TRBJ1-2,CASSVEMTGDIGGYTF